These T cell receptor beta chains were read from a single sample in a study of T-cell reconstitution after alpha-beta-depleted transplantation in children. TCRdb fed the PCR reads into MiXCR, producing one record per CDR3 protein. Of around 580,000 distinct CDR3 sequences detected, roughly 27% appear once; the ten largest clones hold about a third. The sequencing here drew on PBMCs, taken before TCRalphabeta/CD19-depleted stem cell transplant. The receptors derive from a boy less than two years old with Wiskott-Aldrich syndrome, due to receive a stem cell transplant. CDR3s include the opening cysteine and the closing phenylalanine or tryptophan. D genes are given only for firm matches. Clone size is shown for a subset of rows, as once, few, many or a class of expanded clone.

clone_size: -; v_call: TRBV12-3/TRBV12-4; j_call: TRBJ2-1; d_call: -; cdr3_aa: CASSRINRREEQFF; cdr3_nt: TGTGCCAGCAGTCGAATCAATAGGAGAGAGGAGCAGTTCTTC
clone_size: -; v_call: TRBV29-1; j_call: TRBJ1-5; d_call: TRBD1; cdr3_aa: CSGRTGNQPQHF; cdr3_nt: TGCAGCGGACGGACAGGGAATCAGCCCCAGCATTTT
clone_size: few; v_call: TRBV29-1; j_call: TRBJ2-1; d_call: TRBD2; cdr3_aa: CSVIPGLGSYNEQFF; cdr3_nt: TGCAGCGTTATACCGGGACTAGGCTCCTACAATGAGCAGTTCTTC
clone_size: -; v_call: TRBV3-1; j_call: TRBJ2-1; d_call: -; cdr3_aa: CASSQDLDSSYNEQFF; cdr3_nt: TGTGCCAGCAGCCAAGATCTGGACAGCTCCTACAATGAGCAGTTCTTC
clone_size: -; v_call: TRBV30; j_call: TRBJ1-5; d_call: TRBD1; cdr3_aa: CAWSGGTGQHF; cdr3_nt: TGTGCCTGGAGCGGTGGGACAGGCCAGCATTTT
clone_size: few; v_call: TRBV27; j_call: TRBJ1-5; d_call: -; cdr3_aa: CASSFLGTRNQPQHF; cdr3_nt: TGTGCCAGCAGTTTTCTGGGGACAAGGAATCAGCCCCAGCATTTT
clone_size: -; v_call: TRBV4-2; j_call: TRBJ2-1; d_call: TRBD2; cdr3_aa: CASSQVGAPTSGSYNEQFF; cdr3_nt: TGTGCCAGCAGCCAAGTGGGAGCCCCGACTAGCGGGAGCTACAATGAGCAGTTCTTC
clone_size: few; v_call: TRBV3-1; j_call: TRBJ1-2; d_call: -; cdr3_aa: CASSQTRNYGYTF; cdr3_nt: TGTGCCAGCAGCCAGACAAGGAACTATGGCTACACCTTC
clone_size: -; v_call: TRBV5-1; j_call: TRBJ1-2; d_call: -; cdr3_aa: CASSTDSANYGYTF; cdr3_nt: TGCGCCAGCAGCACTGACAGTGCTAACTATGGCTACACCTTC
clone_size: -; v_call: TRBV28; j_call: TRBJ2-4; d_call: -; cdr3_aa: CASRAPKNIQYF; cdr3_nt: TGTGCCAGCAGGGCGCCCAAAAACATTCAGTACTTC
clone_size: -; v_call: TRBV12-3/TRBV12-4; j_call: TRBJ2-1; d_call: -; cdr3_aa: CASSFRPYAYNEQFF; cdr3_nt: TGTGCCAGCAGTTTTCGACCATACGCCTACAATGAGCAGTTCTTC
clone_size: -; v_call: TRBV20-1; j_call: TRBJ2-1; d_call: TRBD2; cdr3_aa: CSAVSGSFYEQFF; cdr3_nt: TGCAGTGCTGTTAGCGGGAGCTTCTATGAGCAGTTCTTC
clone_size: -; v_call: TRBV12-3/TRBV12-4; j_call: TRBJ2-2; d_call: -; cdr3_aa: CASSTQGTGELFF; cdr3_nt: TGTGCCAGCAGCACTCAGGGTACCGGGGAGCTGTTTTTT
clone_size: -; v_call: TRBV5-1; j_call: TRBJ2-3; d_call: TRBD2; cdr3_aa: CASSPPTSGITDTQYF; cdr3_nt: TGCGCCAGCAGCCCGCCGACTAGCGGTATCACAGATACGCAGTATTTT
clone_size: few; v_call: TRBV5-4; j_call: TRBJ2-3; d_call: -; cdr3_aa: CASTLGPSGTDTQYF; cdr3_nt: TGTGCCAGCACCCTGGGTCCCAGCGGCACAGATACGCAGTATTTT
clone_size: -; v_call: TRBV4-1; j_call: TRBJ1-6; d_call: -; cdr3_aa: CASSQQGIYNSPLHF; cdr3_nt: TGCGCCAGCAGCCAACAGGGAATATATAATTCACCCCTCCACTTT
clone_size: few; v_call: TRBV5-1; j_call: TRBJ2-5; d_call: TRBD2; cdr3_aa: CASSFPLAGYQETQYF; cdr3_nt: TGCGCCAGCAGCTTCCCCCTAGCGGGATACCAAGAGACCCAGTACTTC
clone_size: few; v_call: TRBV5-1; j_call: TRBJ2-6; d_call: -; cdr3_aa: CASSKRGPAGTGANVLTF; cdr3_nt: TGCGCCAGCAGCAAGAGGGGGCCCGCGGGGACTGGGGCCAACGTCCTGACTTTC
clone_size: -; v_call: TRBV5-1; j_call: TRBJ2-1; d_call: TRBD2; cdr3_aa: CASSLVGTSALEQFF; cdr3_nt: TGCGCCAGCAGCTTAGTTGGGACTAGTGCCCTTGAGCAGTTCTTC
clone_size: -; v_call: TRBV20-1; j_call: TRBJ2-5; d_call: TRBD2; cdr3_aa: CSAESGRAVKTQYF; cdr3_nt: TGCAGTGCGGAATCCGGGAGGGCCGTTAAGACCCAGTACTTC
clone_size: -; v_call: TRBV4-1; j_call: TRBJ1-1; d_call: -; cdr3_aa: CASSQDPSENTEAFF; cdr3_nt: TGCGCCAGCAGCCAAGATCCCTCGGAGAACACTGAAGCTTTCTTT
clone_size: -; v_call: TRBV3-1; j_call: TRBJ2-3; d_call: TRBD1; cdr3_aa: CASSGGYRGPGDTQYF; cdr3_nt: TGTGCCAGCAGCGGAGGGTACAGGGGGCCCGGAGATACGCAGTATTTT
clone_size: -; v_call: TRBV7-8; j_call: TRBJ2-1; d_call: TRBD2; cdr3_aa: CASSSSPGLGFNQQFF; cdr3_nt: TGTGCCAGCAGCTCATCGCCGGGACTAGGTTTTAATCAGCAGTTCTTC
clone_size: few; v_call: TRBV5-1; j_call: TRBJ2-1; d_call: TRBD2; cdr3_aa: CASSPGLAGTLGQFF; cdr3_nt: TGCGCCAGCAGCCCCGGGTTAGCGGGGACCCTGGGGCAGTTCTTC
clone_size: few; v_call: TRBV19; j_call: TRBJ1-4; d_call: -; cdr3_aa: CASSIDRLNEKLFF; cdr3_nt: TGTGCCAGTAGTATTGACCGGTTGAATGAAAAACTGTTTTTT